Listed below are T cell receptor beta chains from one sample, sequenced in a study of OX40 agonist ivuxolimab in advanced cancers. Assay: immunoSEQ multiplex PCR; the TCRdb copy retains only in-frame clones and omits some. This sample has roughly 97,000 clones; 70% to 90% occur once, and the top ten carry roughly 5%. The source material was CD4+ or CD8+ T cells sorted from blood, sampled in a trial of the OX40 agonist ivuxolimab. The source is an adult with an advanced solid tumor such as melanoma, head and neck, liver or kidney cancer. CDR3s include the opening cysteine and the closing phenylalanine or tryptophan. The D gene is left open where the match is weak. Size tells how often a clone was seen (once, few, many) or the class of an expanded clone, and some rows leave it out.

V	J	D	size	DNA	CDR3
TRBV19	TRBJ1-4	NA	NA	TGTGCCAGTAGTAATTGGCAGTTTAATGAAAAACTGTTTTTT	CASSNWQFNEKLFF
TRBV7-8	TRBJ1-2	TRBD1	NA	TGTGCCAGCAGCTCCTCCTCGACAGGGGCTATCGGCTACACCTTC	CASSSSSTGAIGYTF
TRBV7-9	TRBJ1-2	NA	NA	TGTGCCAGCAGCTATGGGGACCGGGGTGGCTACACCTTC	CASSYGDRGGYTF
TRBV5-1	TRBJ1-4	TRBD1	NA	TGCGCCAGCAGCCAACAGGGGACGGACGGTGAAAAACTGTTTTTT	CASSQQGTDGEKLFF
TRBV29-1	TRBJ1-1	NA	NA	TGCAGCGTTCAAATTGGGGGCACTGAAGCTTTCTTT	CSVQIGGTEAFF
TRBV6-1	TRBJ2-1	TRBD2	NA	TGTGCCAGCAGTGAATCTAGCGGGGGGGCCAATGAGCAGTTCTTC	CASSESSGGANEQFF
TRBV7-8	TRBJ2-7	NA	NA	TGTGCCAGCAGCCTCGGGACCGTTATGTACTTC	CASSLGTVMYF
TRBV6-1	TRBJ2-1	NA	NA	TGTGCCAGCAGTGAAAGGGGGGACGATGAGCAGTTCTTC	CASSERGDDEQFF
TRBV20-1	TRBJ2-1	NA	NA	TGCAGTGCTAGAGCGAATGAGCAGTTCTTC	CSARANEQFF
TRBV6-1	TRBJ2-4	NA	NA	TGTGCCAGCAGTGAAGTCTTTCTCCGGGGCCCACTAGCCAAAAACATTCAGTACTTC	CASSEVFLRGPLAKNIQYF
TRBV19	TRBJ2-5	TRBD2	NA	TGTGCCACGGGGACTAGCGGCCAAGAGACCCAGTACTTC	CATGTSGQETQYF
TRBV5-1	TRBJ2-3	TRBD1	NA	TGCGCCAGCAGCCCCGGACAGGGGGGCACAGATACGCAGTATTTT	CASSPGQGGTDTQYF
TRBV30	TRBJ1-1	TRBD1	NA	TGTGCCTGGAGTAAGGACAGGGGTAGCGCTGAAGCTTTCTTT	CAWSKDRGSAEAFF
TRBV27	TRBJ2-7	TRBD1	once	TGTGCCAGCAGTTTGGGGACAGCTATCTACGAGCAGTACTTC	CASSLGTAIYEQYF
TRBV4-3	TRBJ1-1	TRBD1	NA	TGCGCCAGCAGCCTCGGGACAGTCCGGAGGTCTGCTGAAGCTTTCTTT	CASSLGTVRRSAEAFF
TRBV6-5	TRBJ2-3	NA	NA	TGTGCCAGCAGTTACTGGGACTCCACAGATACGCAGTATTTT	CASSYWDSTDTQYF
TRBV4-2	TRBJ2-1	NA	NA	TGTGCCAGCAGCCAAGACATACACAATGAGCAGTTCTTC	CASSQDIHNEQFF
TRBV29-1	TRBJ2-4	NA	NA	TGCAGCGCCCGAGCAGGCCAAAACATTCAGTACTTC	CSARAGQNIQYF
TRBV27	TRBJ1-6	NA	few	TGTGCCAGCAGTTCACTGGACAGTGTGAATTCACCCCTCCACTTT	CASSSLDSVNSPLHF
TRBV14	TRBJ2-5	TRBD1	NA	TGTGCCAGCAGCCAAACACAGGGGGCCGGTTGGGAGACCCAGTACTTC	CASSQTQGAGWETQYF
TRBV6-4	TRBJ2-1	TRBD1	NA	TGTGCCAGCACCCCTATGGCAGGGGGCTATGAGCAGTTCTTC	CASTPMAGGYEQFF
TRBV5-1	TRBJ2-7	NA	NA	TGCGCCAGCAGCTTGGTCGCGCTTTCCTACGAGCAGTACTTC	CASSLVALSYEQYF
TRBV27	TRBJ2-7	NA	NA	TGTGCCAGCAGAGCCTCGGGCAGTGCCTACGAGCAGTACTTC	CASRASGSAYEQYF
TRBV20-1	TRBJ2-7	NA	NA	TGCAGTGCTAACGAGTGGGACGAGCAGTACTTC	CSANEWDEQYF
TRBV10-3	TRBJ2-1	TRBD2	NA	TGTGCCATCAGTGACGGGACTAGCGGGGAGAATGAGCAGTTCTTC	CAISDGTSGENEQFF
TRBV14	TRBJ1-1	TRBD1	NA	TGTGCCAGCAGCCGAACGACAGGGTTGAACACTGAAGCTTTCTTT	CASSRTTGLNTEAFF
TRBV18	TRBJ2-3	NA	NA	TGTGCCAGCTCACCTCCGTCCTCGAGGGGGCAGTATTTT	CASSPPSSRGQYF
TRBV29-1	TRBJ2-1	NA	NA	TGCAGCGTTGAGGGGGTTCCGGAGACATACAATGAGCAGTTCTTC	CSVEGVPETYNEQFF
TRBV5-1	TRBJ2-1	TRBD1	NA	TGCGCCAGCAGCTCCAACAGGGGGCAAGGCTCCTACAATGAGCAGTTCTTC	CASSSNRGQGSYNEQFF
TRBV6-6	TRBJ2-7	NA	NA	TGTGCCAGCAGGTCATTGTCCTACGAGCAGTACTTC	CASRSLSYEQYF
TRBV7-6	TRBJ2-7	NA	NA	TGTGCCAGCAGCTTAGGGGGGCGGGAGCAGTACTTC	CASSLGGREQYF
TRBV19	TRBJ1-1	NA	NA	TGTGCCAGTAGTCCTCTGGCGGGGTACACTGAAGCTTTCTTT	CASSPLAGYTEAFF
TRBV13	TRBJ1-1	NA	NA	TGTGCCAGCAGGTGGGGTGAGGGAACTGAAGCTTTCTTT	CASRWGEGTEAFF
TRBV7-3	TRBJ2-2	NA	NA	TGTGCCAGCAGCTCCCATCCGCCGGGACCCACCGGGGAGCTGTTTTTT	CASSSHPPGPTGELFF
TRBV9	TRBJ1-1	NA	NA	TGTGCCAGCAGCGTAGATCTCAGGATGAACACTGAAGCTTTCTTT	CASSVDLRMNTEAFF
TRBV2	TRBJ2-5	TRBD2	NA	TGTGCCAGCTGTAGCGGGGAGGGAAAGACCCAGTACTTC	CASCSGEGKTQYF
TRBV30	TRBJ1-2	NA	NA	TGTGCCTCCACAGGGAGTGGCTACACCTTC	CASTGSGYTF
TRBV9	TRBJ2-5	TRBD2	once	TGTGCCAGCAGCGATGGGCCTAGCGGGGGAAAAGAGACCCAGTACTTC	CASSDGPSGGKETQYF
TRBV7-9	TRBJ1-1	NA	NA	TGTGCCAGCAGTAGCGGGACGGGGAACACTGAAGCTTTCTTT	CASSSGTGNTEAFF
TRBV4-2	TRBJ2-3	TRBD2	few	TGTGCCAGCAGCCAAGAGAAGCGGGGGGGCCGAGGGACCACAGATACGCAGTATTTT	CASSQEKRGGRGTTDTQYF
TRBV6-5	TRBJ2-5	NA	once	TGTGCCAGCAGTTCGAGGGACGGGCCCCTCGGAGAGACCCAGTACTTC	CASSSRDGPLGETQYF
TRBV7-2	TRBJ1-5	NA	NA	TGTGCCAGCAGCTTAGGAGGCTCCGGGAGTCAGCCCCAGCATTTT	CASSLGGSGSQPQHF
TRBV27	TRBJ2-1	TRBD2	once	TGTGCCAGCAGACGACTAGCGGGAGGTCGGGACAATGAGCAGTTCTTC	CASRRLAGGRDNEQFF
TRBV5-4	TRBJ1-2	NA	NA	TGTGCCAGCAGCTTGGTAGGGGCGGGTTGGGGCTACACCTTC	CASSLVGAGWGYTF
TRBV7-7	TRBJ2-1	TRBD2	NA	TGTGCTAGCAGCTCCTCATTAGCGGGGAATGAGCAGTTCTTC	CASSSSLAGNEQFF